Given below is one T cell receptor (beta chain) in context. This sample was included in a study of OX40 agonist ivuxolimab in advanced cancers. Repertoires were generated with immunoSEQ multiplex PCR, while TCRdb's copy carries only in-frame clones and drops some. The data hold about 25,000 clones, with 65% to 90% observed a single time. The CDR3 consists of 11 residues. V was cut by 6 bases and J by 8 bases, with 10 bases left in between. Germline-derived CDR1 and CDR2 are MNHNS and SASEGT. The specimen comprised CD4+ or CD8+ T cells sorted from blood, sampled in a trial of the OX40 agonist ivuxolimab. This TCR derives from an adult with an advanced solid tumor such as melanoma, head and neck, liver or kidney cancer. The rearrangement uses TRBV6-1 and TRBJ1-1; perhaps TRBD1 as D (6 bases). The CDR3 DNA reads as TGTGCCAGCAGGGACAGTAGAGAAGCTTTCTTT. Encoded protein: CASRDSREAFF.